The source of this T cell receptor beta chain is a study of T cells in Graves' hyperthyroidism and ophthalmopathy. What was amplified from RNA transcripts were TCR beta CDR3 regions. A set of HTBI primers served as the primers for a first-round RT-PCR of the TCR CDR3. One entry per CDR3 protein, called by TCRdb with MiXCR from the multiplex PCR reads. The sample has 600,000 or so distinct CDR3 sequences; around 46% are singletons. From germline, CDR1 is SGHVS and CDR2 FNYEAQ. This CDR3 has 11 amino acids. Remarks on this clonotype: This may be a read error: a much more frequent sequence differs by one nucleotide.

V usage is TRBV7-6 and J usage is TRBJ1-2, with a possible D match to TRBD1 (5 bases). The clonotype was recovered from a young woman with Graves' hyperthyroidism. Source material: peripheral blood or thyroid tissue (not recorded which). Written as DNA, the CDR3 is TGTGCCAGCAGCTTAAGGGGACCGGCTTTCTTC. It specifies CASSLRGPAFF.